One and the same sample provided the 8 T cell receptor beta chains below, sequenced in a study of blood T cell repertoires in COVID-19. Libraries were prepared by immunoSEQ multiplex PCR; TCRdb keeps only in-frame clonotypes and omits some of them. The table shows fewer than 65,000 clones, with around four fifths occurring only once. Sequenced: peripheral blood. These receptors originate from a human donor in a cohort sampled during active COVID-19.

The chain is built from TRBV5-6 and TRBJ1-5; TRBD1 agrees at 11 bases. V was pared by 3 bases and J by 7 bases, with 15 bases of the junction left unmatched. The CDR3 length is 18 residues. In germline, CDR1 is SGHDT, CDR2 YYEEEE. The CDR3 coding sequence is TGTGCCAGCAGCTCCCGCGACTGGGACAGGGGGTTTAGGCAGCCCCAGCATTTT. It is translated as CASSSRDWDRGFRQPQHF.

J is TRBJ2-5 and V is TRBV3-1 (or the pseudogene TRBV3-2); 11 nucleotides line up with TRBD2. Germline V gene lookup returns CDR1 LGHDT and CDR2 YNNKEL (reference sequence). J gave up 5 bases and V 10 bases, and 9 bases lay outside the gene matches. There are 14 residues in the CDR3. CDR3 in DNA: TGTGCCACCCAATATAGCGGGGGGGCGGAGACCCAGTACTTC. It is translated as CATQYSGGAETQYF.

The rearrangement joins TRBV19 to TRBJ1-2, with no clear D. Trimming cost V 6 bases and J 8 bases, with 16 bases left between them. CDR1 and CDR2 (germline): LNHDA, SQIVND (reference sequence). The CDR3 runs 13 residues. The CDR3 sequence: CASSLRGREGYTF. DNA for the CDR3: TGTGCCAGTAGCCTTCGGGGTCGAGAGGGCTACACCTTC.

This chain links TRBV10-3 with TRBJ1-2; D gene ambiguous. The CDR3 runs 13 residues. The germline V gene has CDR1 ENHRY and CDR2 SYGVKD. V was shortened by 2 bases and J by 3 bases, with 7 bases between the two germline ends. CDR3 residues: CAISERQYYGYTF. CDR3 DNA sequence: TGTGCCATCAGTGAGCGCCAGTACTATGGCTACACCTTC.

The rearrangement uses TRBV25-1 and TRBJ2-1; D might be TRBD2 (7 bases). The CDR3 contains 15 residues. Germline V gives CDR1 MGHDK, CDR2 SYGVNS. With 1 base removed from V and 4 bases from J, the gap between germline ends came to 11 bases. This CDR3 reads CASSEWGGAYNEQFF. In nucleotides, the CDR3 is TGTGCCAGCAGTGAATGGGGGGGGGCTTACAATGAGCAGTTCTTC.

The rearrangement uses TRBV5-1 and TRBJ2-1, with 12 positions matching TRBD2. V was clipped by 0 bases and J by 5 bases; unmatched bases: 0. This CDR3 is built from 15 residues. Germline CDR1 and CDR2: SGHRS and YFSETQ. The CDR3 loop reads CASSLGLAGDNEQFF. CDR3 DNA: TGCGCCAGCAGCTTGGGACTAGCGGGGGACAATGAGCAGTTCTTC.

This chain connects TRBV7-2 to TRBJ2-1, with D maybe TRBD2 (6 bases). In germline, CDR1 is SGHTA, CDR2 FQGNSA. The CDR3 loop spans 14 amino acids. V lost 2 bases and J 10 bases, leaving 15 bases between the germline ends. CDR3 sequence (DNA): TGTGCCAGCAGCTTAAAGGCGGGGTGGATGGAGCAGTTCTTC. Encoded protein: CASSLKAGWMEQFF.

The CDR3 region is CASSQGGGTGELFF. DNA for the CDR3: TGTGCCAGCTCCCAAGGCGGGGGCACCGGGGAGCTGTTTTTT. V gene TRBV6-6 combines with J gene TRBJ2-2; 7 nucleotides match TRBD2. J lost 4 bases, V lost 8 bases, and 7 bases had no gene match. The CDR3 extends over 14 amino acids. Germline CDR1 is MNHNY and CDR2 is SVGAGI (reference sequence).